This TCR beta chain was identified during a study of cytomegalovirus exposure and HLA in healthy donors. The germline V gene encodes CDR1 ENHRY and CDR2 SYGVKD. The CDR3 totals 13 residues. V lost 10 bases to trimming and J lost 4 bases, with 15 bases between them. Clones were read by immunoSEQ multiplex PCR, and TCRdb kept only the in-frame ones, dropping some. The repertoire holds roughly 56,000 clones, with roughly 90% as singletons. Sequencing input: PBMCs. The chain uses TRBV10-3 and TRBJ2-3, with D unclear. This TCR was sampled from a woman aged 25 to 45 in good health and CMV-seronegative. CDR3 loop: CATNMNEADTQYF. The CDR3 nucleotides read TGTGCCACCAACATGAATGAGGCAGATACGCAGTATTTT.